The 10 T cell receptor beta chains reported below all come from one sample, sequenced in a study of cytomegalovirus exposure and HLA in healthy donors. The PCR had 60 Vbeta and 13 Jbeta primers. TCRdb keeps only in-frame clones here, not all; method: immunoSEQ multiplex PCR. The sample carries under 85,000 clones, around 74% recorded once. The sequencing sample was made of PBMCs. All receptors come from a woman in her 30s in good health and CMV-seropositive.

This clone has just a few counts. CDR3 amino acids: CASSGYPLTGGSGGYTF. CDR3 DNA: TGTGCCAGCAGTGGATACCCTCTAACAGGGGGATCGGGGGGCTACACCTTC. The gene calls are TRBV2 and TRBJ1-2; 8 bases match TRBD1. V shed 4 bases, J shed 8 bases, and the junction held 18 bases outside the gene matches. The CDR3 is 17 residues long. Germline CDR1 SNHLY, CDR2 FYNNEI.

The V call is TRBV5-4, the J call TRBJ2-2; 9 nucleotides match TRBD2. Unmatched junction bases numbered 4, after V lost 4 bases and J lost 3 bases. The CDR3 consists of 15 residues. Germline CDR1 and CDR2: SGHNT and YYREEE (reference sequence). Written as DNA, the CDR3 is TGTGCCAGCAGCGCGACTAGCGGATACACCGGGGAGCTGTTTTTT. Its protein product is CASSATSGYTGELFF.

The J gene is TRBJ2-7, the V gene TRBV4-3; no reliable D call. The CDR3 totals 13 residues. Trimming stripped 1 base from V and 9 bases from J, with 13 bases between. In germline, CDR1 is LGHNA, CDR2 YSLEER. The CDR3 DNA reads TGCGCCAGCAGCCAAGCCAAGTCGGGTTCGCAGTACTTC. It specifies CASSQAKSGSQYF.

The chain combines TRBV4-3 with TRBJ2-2, with D possibly matching TRBD1 (6 bases). The CDR3 loop spans 15 amino acids. Trimming removed 5 bases from V and 8 bases from J, with 18 bases in between. Looked up from germline, CDR1 is LGHNA and CDR2 is YSLEER. DNA for the CDR3: TGCGCCAGCAGCTCGTGGACAGATCCCTTAGGGGAGCTGTTTTTT. It translates to CASSSWTDPLGELFF.

This chain connects TRBV30 to TRBJ2-7, with 9 positions matching TRBD2. With 1 base clipped from V and 5 bases from J, the junction kept 6 bases outside the gene matches. Germline values: CDR1 GTSNPN, CDR2 SVGIG (reference sequence). The CDR3 is 14 residues long. CDR3 sequence: CAWSAGTSFHEQYF. The CDR3, as DNA: TGTGCCTGGAGTGCCGGGACTAGCTTTCACGAGCAGTACTTC.

The chain couples TRBV29-1 to TRBJ1-1, with 7 bases lining up with TRBD1. Trimming took 3 bases from V and 11 from J; bases not matched to a gene: 6. The germline V gene encodes CDR1 SQVTM and CDR2 ANQGSEA. This CDR3 comprises 11 residues. The CDR3 protein is CSVDRGTEAFF. The CDR3 DNA sequence: TGCAGCGTTGACAGGGGGACCGAGGCTTTCTTT.

This clone was picked up one time. Germline is not matched at one junction end, which may reflect a read error. The gene calls are TRBV5-1 and TRBJ1-1, with 10 positions matching TRBD1. This CDR3 spans 14 amino acids. The germline CDR1 and CDR2 sequences are SGHRS and YFSETQ. The CDR3 is CASSLDGQGVQAFF. Written as DNA, the CDR3 is TGCGCCAGCAGCTTGGATGGACAGGGGGTCCAAGCATTCTTT.

The rearrangement uses TRBV7-6 and TRBJ2-5, with 7 bases that match TRBD1. V dropped 5 bases and J dropped 5; count of bases not matched to a gene: 11. The CDR3 spans 15 residues. Germline loops: CDR1 SGHVS, CDR2 FNYEAQ. CDR3 nucleotides: TGTGCCAGCAGCCCGCAACAGGGGTCTGGGGAGACCCAGTACTTC. Translation: CASSPQQGSGETQYF.

The rearrangement joins TRBV2 to TRBJ2-7, with TRBD2 matching over 9 bases. Germline values: CDR1 SNHLY, CDR2 FYNNEI. CDR3 length: 15 amino acids. Trimming cost V 6 bases and J 4 bases; bases outside gene matches: 10. The CDR3 region is CASRLEREALYEQYF. As DNA, the CDR3 is TGTGCCAGCAGGCTCGAGCGGGAGGCACTGTACGAGCAGTACTTC.

The J gene is TRBJ2-3, the V gene TRBV28; 7 bases agree with TRBD1. CDR3 size: 15 residues. Germline values: CDR1 MDHEN, CDR2 SYDVKM. The trim removed 7 bases at V and 8 bases at J, leaving 15 bases unmatched. The CDR3 DNA reads as TGTGCCAGCACCGCACAGGGGAAAGGTGATGGTACGCAGTATTTT. Amino acids: CASTAQGKGDGTQYF. The full variable domain, with the rest looked up from reference TRBV28 and TRBJ2-3, is DVKVTQSSRYLVKRTGEKVFLECVQDMDHENMFWYRQDPGLGLRLIYFSYDVKMKEKGDIPEGYSVSREKKERFSLILESASTNQTSMYLCASTAQGKGDGTQYFGPGTRLTVL.